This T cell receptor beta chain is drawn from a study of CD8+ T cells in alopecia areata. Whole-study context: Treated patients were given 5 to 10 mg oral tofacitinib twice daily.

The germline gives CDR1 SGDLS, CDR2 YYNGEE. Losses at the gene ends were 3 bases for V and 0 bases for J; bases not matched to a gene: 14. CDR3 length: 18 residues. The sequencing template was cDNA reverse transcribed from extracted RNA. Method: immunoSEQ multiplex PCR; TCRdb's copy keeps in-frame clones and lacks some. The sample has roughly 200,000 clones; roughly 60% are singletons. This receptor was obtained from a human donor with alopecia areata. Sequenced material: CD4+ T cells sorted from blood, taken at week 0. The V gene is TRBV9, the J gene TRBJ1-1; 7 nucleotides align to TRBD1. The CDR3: CASSADIFGTAVNTEAFF. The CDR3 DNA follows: TGTGCCAGCAGCGCGGACATATTTGGGACAGCGGTGAACACTGAAGCTTTCTTT.